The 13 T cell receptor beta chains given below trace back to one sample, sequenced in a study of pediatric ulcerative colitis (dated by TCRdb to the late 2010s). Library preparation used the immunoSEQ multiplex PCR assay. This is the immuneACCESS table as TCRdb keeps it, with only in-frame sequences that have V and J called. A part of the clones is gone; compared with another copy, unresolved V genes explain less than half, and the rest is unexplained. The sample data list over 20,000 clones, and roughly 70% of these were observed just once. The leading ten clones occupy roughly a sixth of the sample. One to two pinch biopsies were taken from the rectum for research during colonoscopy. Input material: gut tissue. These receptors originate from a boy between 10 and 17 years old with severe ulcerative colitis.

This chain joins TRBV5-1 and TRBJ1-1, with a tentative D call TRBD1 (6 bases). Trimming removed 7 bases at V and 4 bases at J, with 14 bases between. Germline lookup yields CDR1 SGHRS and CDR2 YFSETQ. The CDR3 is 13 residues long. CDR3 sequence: CASSTQGGTEAFF. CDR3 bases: TGCGCCAGCTCGACCCAAGGGGGCACTGAAGCTTTCTTT.

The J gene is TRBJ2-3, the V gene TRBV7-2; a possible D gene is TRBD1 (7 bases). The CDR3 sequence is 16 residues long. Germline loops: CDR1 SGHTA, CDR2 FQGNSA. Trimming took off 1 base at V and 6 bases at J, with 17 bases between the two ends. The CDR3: CASSLDPAGGTDTQYF. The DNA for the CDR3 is TGTGCCAGCAGCTTAGATCCGGCAGGGGGGACGGATACGCAGTATTTT.

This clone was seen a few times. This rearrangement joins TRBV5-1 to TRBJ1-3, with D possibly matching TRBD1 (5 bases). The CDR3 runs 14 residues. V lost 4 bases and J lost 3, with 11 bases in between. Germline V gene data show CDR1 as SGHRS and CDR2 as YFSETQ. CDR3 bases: TGCGCCAGCAGCCAGGGTGGGCTTGGAAACACCATATATTTT. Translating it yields CASSQGGLGNTIYF.

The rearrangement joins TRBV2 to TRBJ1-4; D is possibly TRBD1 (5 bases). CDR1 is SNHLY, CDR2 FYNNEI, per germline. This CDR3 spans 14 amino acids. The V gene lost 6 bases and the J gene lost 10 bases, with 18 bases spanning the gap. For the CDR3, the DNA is TGTGCCAGCAGCCCACTTCGGGCCCAGGGAAAACTGTTTTTT. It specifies CASSPLRAQGKLFF.

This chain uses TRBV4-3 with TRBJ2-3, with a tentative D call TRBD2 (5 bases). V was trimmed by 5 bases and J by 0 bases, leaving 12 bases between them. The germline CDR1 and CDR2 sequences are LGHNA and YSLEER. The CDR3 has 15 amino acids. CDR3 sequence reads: CASSYTADSTDTQYF. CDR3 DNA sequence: TGCGCCAGCAGCTACACAGCGGATAGCACAGATACGCAGTATTTT.

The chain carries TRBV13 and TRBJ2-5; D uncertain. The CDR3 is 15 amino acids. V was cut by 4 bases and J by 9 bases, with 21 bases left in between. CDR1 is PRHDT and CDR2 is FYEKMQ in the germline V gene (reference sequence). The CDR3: CASSCPSGWAQAQYF. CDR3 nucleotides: TGTGCCAGCAGCTGTCCGAGTGGGTGGGCGCAGGCCCAGTACTTC.

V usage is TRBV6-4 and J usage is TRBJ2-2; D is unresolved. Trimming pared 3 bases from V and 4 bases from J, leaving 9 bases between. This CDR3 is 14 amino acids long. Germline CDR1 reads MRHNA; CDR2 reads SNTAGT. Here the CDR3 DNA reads TGTGCCAGCAGTGAAAGGCCAGGCACCGGGGAGCTGTTTTTT. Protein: CASSERPGTGELFF.

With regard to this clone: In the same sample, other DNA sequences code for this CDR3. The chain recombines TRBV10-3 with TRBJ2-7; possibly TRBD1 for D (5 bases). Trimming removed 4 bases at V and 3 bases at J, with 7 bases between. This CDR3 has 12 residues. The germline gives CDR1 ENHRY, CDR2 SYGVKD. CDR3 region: CAISGQGYEQYF. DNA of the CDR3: TGTGCCATCAGTGGGCAGGGCTACGAGCAGTACTTC.

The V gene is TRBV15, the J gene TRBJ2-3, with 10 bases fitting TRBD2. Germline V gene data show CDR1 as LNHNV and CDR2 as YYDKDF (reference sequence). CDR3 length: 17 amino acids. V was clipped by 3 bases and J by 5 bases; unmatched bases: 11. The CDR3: CATSRTASGGLEDTQYF. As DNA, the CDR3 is TGTGCCACCAGCAGGACCGCTAGCGGGGGACTTGAAGATACGCAGTATTTT.

The CDR3 spells CASSETGVVALHF. The CDR3, as DNA: TGTGCCAGCAGTGAGACAGGGGTGGTAGCCCTCCACTTT. This rearrangement joins TRBV6-1 to TRBJ1-6; 8 bases fit TRBD1. The V segment lost 3 bases and the J segment 14 bases; nucleotides outside the gene matches: 6. Germline V gene data show CDR1 as MNHNS and CDR2 as SASEGT. The CDR3 totals 13 residues.

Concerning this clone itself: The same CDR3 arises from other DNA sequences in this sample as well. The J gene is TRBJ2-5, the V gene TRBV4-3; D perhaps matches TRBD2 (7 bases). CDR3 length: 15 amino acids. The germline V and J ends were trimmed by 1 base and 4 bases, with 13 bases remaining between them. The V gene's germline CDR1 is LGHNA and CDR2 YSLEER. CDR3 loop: CASSQAGGRAETQYF. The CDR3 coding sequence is TGCGCCAGCAGCCAAGCGGGGGGCAGGGCAGAGACCCAGTACTTC.

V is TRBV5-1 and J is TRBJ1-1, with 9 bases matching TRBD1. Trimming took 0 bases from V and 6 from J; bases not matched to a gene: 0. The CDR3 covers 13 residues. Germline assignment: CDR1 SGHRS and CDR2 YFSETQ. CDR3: CASSLGDRAEAFF. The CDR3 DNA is TGCGCCAGCAGCTTGGGGGACAGGGCTGAAGCTTTCTTT.

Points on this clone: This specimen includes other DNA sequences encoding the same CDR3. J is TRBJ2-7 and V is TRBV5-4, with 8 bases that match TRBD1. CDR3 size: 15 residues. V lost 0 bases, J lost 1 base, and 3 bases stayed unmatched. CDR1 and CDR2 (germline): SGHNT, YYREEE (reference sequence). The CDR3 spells CASSLGGQGSYEQYF. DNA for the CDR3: TGTGCCAGCAGCTTGGGTGGACAGGGATCCTACGAGCAGTACTTC.